The 5 T cell receptor beta chains below were found in one sample sequenced in a study of T cell repertoires in cytomegalovirus infection. TCRdb itself ran the reads through MiXCR, one entry per CDR3 protein. The table lists some 900,000 distinct CDR3 sequences, 32% of them singletons. Antigen specificity for these receptors is unknown. Sequences were derived from cultured CD8+ T cells from PBMCs, sampled from culture after CMV antigen stimulation. These receptors came from a human donor in good health (CMV status not recorded). Some clones in this sample may be carry-over from other donors' samples.

This clonotype was detected only a few times. V usage is TRBV5-5 and J usage is TRBJ2-1; no definite D call. The V end was cut by 0 bases, the J end by 3 bases, with 10 bases between. Germline V gene lookup returns CDR1 SGHKS and CDR2 YYEKEE (reference sequence). This CDR3 has 15 amino acids. The CDR3 spells CASSLAQAGYNEQFF. The DNA of the CDR3 is TGTGCCAGCAGCTTGGCTCAGGCAGGCTACAATGAGCAGTTCTTC.

The table lists this clonotype with many counts. The V gene is TRBV6-5, the J gene TRBJ1-1; D is perhaps TRBD1 (6 bases). The V gene's germline CDR1 is MNHEY and CDR2 SVGAGI. The CDR3 consists of 14 residues. V was pared by 0 bases and J by 1 base, with 6 bases between. Here the CDR3 DNA reads TGTGCCAGCAGTTACTCACAGGGGAACACTGAAGCTTTCTTT. This gives the protein CASSYSQGNTEAFF.

The rearrangement uses TRBV23-1 and TRBJ2-7; 7 bases agree with TRBD1. TRBV23-1 is classed as an ORF, of uncertain function. V lost 2 bases and J lost 5; bases outside the gene matches: 3. The CDR3 consists of 13 residues. In DNA, the CDR3 is TGCGCCAGCAGTCAAAACAGGGGAGACGAGCAGTACTTC. It yields the protein CASSQNRGDEQYF.

V is TRBV7-9 and J is TRBJ1-5, with D possibly matching TRBD1 (5 bases). The V gene lost 3 bases and the J gene lost 9 bases, with 15 bases spanning the gap. Germline V gene sequence: CDR1 SEHNR, CDR2 FQNEAQ (reference sequence). This CDR3 has 14 amino acids. CDR3 DNA sequence: TGTGCCAGCAGCTTGACCGGGGCTCCCGCGCCCCAGCATTTT. Residues: CASSLTGAPAPQHF.

The chain links TRBV5-1 to TRBJ2-3, with D perhaps matching TRBD2 (5 bases). Trimming shortened V by 4 bases and J by 0 bases, and 21 bases separated the two germline ends. The germline gives CDR1 SGHRS, CDR2 YFSETQ. The CDR3 contains 18 residues. The DNA for the CDR3 is TGCGCCAGCAGCCAGTACCAGGACTTCGTCAGAAGCACAGATACGCAGTATTTT. Amino acids: CASSQYQDFVRSTDTQYF.